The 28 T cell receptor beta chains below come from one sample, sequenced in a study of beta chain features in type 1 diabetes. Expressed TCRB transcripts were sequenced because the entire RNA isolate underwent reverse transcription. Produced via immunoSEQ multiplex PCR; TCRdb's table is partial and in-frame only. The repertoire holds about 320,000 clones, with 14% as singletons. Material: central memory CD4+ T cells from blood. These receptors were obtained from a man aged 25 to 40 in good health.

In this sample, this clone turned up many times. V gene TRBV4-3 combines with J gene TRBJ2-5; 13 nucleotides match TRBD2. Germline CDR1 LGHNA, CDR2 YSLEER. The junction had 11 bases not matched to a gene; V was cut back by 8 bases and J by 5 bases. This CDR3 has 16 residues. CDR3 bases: TGCGCCAGCGCTCCCGGGACTAGCGGGGAGGGGGAGACCCAGTACTTC. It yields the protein CASAPGTSGEGETQYF.

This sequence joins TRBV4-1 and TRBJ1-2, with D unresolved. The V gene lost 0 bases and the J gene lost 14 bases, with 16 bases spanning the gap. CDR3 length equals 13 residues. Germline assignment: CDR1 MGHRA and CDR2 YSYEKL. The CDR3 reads CASSQDEGRVRTF. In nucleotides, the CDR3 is TGCGCCAGCAGCCAAGATGAAGGACGTGTGAGAACCTTC.

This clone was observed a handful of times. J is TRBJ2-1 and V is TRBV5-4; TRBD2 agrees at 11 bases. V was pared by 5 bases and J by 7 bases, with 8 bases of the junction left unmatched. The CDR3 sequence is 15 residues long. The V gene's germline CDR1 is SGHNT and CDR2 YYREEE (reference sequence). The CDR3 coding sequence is TGTGCCAGCAGTGAAACTAGCGGGAGCAGGAATGAGCAGTTCTTC. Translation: CASSETSGSRNEQFF.

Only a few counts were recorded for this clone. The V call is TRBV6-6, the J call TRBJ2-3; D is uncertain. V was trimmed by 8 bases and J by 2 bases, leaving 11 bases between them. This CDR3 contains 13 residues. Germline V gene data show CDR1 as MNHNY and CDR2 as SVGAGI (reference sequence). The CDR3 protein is CASRRQTTDTQYF. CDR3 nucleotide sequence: TGTGCCAGCCGTAGACAAACCACAGATACGCAGTATTTT.

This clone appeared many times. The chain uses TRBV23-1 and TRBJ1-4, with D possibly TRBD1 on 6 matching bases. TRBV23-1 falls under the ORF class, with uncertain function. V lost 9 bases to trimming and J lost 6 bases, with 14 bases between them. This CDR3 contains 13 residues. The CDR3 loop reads CARKGVSDEKLFF. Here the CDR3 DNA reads TGCGCCAGAAAGGGGGTCTCGGATGAAAAACTGTTTTTT.

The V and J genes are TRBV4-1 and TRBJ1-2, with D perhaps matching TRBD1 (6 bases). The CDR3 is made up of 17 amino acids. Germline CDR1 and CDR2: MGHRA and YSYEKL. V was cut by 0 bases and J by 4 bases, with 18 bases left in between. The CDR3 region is CASSQDSRAGAGYGYTF. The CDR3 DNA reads TGCGCCAGCAGCCAAGATTCTCGAGCAGGGGCCGGCTATGGCTACACCTTC.

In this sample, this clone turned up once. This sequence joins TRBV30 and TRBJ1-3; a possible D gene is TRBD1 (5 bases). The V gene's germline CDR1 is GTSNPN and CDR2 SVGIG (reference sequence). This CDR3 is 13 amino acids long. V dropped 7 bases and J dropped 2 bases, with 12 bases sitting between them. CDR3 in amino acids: CASGRGAGNTIYF. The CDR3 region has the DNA TGTGCCTCAGGGCGGGGAGCTGGAAACACCATATATTTT.

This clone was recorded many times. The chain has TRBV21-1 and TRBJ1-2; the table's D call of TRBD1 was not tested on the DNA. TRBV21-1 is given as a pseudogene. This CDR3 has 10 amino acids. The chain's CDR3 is CASGRAGYTF. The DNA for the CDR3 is TGTGCCAGTGGCAGGGCCGGCTACACCTTC.

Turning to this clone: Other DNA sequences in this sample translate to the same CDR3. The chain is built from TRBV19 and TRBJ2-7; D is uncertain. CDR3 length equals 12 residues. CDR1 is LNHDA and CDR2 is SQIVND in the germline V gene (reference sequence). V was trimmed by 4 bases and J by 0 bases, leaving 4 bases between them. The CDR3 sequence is CASSTGSYEQYF. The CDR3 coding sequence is TGTGCCAGTAGTACCGGCTCCTACGAGCAGTACTTC.

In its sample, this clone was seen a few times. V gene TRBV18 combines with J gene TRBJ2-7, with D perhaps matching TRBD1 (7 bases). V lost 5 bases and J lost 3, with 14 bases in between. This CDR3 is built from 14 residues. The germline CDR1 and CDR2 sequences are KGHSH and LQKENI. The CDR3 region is CASSSRGAGYEQYV. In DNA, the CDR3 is TGTGCCAGCTCAAGCAGGGGGGCTGGCTACGAGCAGTACGTC.

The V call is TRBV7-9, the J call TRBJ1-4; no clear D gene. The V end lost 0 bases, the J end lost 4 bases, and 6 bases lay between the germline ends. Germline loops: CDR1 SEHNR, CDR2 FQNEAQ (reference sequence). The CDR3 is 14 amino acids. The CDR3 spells CASSLAPNNEKLFF. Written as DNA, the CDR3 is TGTGCCAGCAGCTTAGCGCCGAATAATGAAAAACTGTTTTTT.

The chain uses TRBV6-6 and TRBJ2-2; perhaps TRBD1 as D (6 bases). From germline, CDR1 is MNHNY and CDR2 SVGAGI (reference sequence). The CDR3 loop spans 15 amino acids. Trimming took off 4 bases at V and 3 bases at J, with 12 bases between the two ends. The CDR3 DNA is TGTGCCAGCAGTTCCCTGGGGGCGGACACCGGGGAGCTGTTTTTT. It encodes CASSSLGADTGELFF.

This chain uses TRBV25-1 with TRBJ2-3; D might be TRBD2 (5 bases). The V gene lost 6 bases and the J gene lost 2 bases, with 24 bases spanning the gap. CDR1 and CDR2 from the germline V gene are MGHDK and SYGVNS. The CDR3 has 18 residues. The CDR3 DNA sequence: TGTGCCAGCAGCGTAGGTCTCCGCTACGGGGATAACACAGATACGCAGTATTTT. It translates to CASSVGLRYGDNTDTQYF.

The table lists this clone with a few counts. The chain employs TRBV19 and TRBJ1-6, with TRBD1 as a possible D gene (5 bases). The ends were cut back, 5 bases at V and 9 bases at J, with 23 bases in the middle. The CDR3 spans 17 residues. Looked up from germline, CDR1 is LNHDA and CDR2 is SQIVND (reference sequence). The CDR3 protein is CASSDTQGAGWGSPLHF. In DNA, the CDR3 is TGTGCCAGTAGTGACACCCAAGGAGCAGGGTGGGGTTCACCCCTCCACTTT.

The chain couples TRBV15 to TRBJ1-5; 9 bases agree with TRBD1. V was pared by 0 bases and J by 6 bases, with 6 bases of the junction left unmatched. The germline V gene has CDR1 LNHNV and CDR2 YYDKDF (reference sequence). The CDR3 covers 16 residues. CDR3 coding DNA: TGTGCCACCAGCAGAGATAGACAGGGGGTGGCTCAGCCCCAGCATTTT. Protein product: CATSRDRQGVAQPQHF.

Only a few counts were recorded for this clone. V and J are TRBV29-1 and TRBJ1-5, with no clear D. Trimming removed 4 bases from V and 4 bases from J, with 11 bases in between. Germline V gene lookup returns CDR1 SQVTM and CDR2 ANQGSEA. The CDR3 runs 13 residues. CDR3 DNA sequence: TGCAGCGTTGGGCAGGCGGGTAATCAGCCCCAGCATTTT. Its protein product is CSVGQAGNQPQHF.

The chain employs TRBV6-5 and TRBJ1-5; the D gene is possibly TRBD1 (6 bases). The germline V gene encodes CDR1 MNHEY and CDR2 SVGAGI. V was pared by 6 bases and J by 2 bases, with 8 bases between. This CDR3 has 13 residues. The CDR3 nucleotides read TGTGCCAGCAGCGGGGGGCGCAATCAGCCCCAGCATTTT. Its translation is CASSGGRNQPQHF.

CDR3: CASSLRWIQETQYF. The DNA for the CDR3 is TGTGCCAGCAGCTTAAGGTGGATTCAAGAGACCCAGTACTTC. The chain has TRBV25-1 and TRBJ2-5, with D unclear. Trimming cost V 6 bases and J 2 bases, with 13 bases left between them. The CDR3 runs to 14 residues. Germline V gene lookup returns CDR1 MGHDK and CDR2 SYGVNS.

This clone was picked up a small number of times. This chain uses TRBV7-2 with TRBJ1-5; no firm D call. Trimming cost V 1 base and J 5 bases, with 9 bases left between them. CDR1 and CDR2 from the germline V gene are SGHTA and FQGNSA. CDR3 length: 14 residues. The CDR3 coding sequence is TGTGCCAGCAGCTTAGATGGACTAGATCAGCCCCAGCATTTT. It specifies CASSLDGLDQPQHF.

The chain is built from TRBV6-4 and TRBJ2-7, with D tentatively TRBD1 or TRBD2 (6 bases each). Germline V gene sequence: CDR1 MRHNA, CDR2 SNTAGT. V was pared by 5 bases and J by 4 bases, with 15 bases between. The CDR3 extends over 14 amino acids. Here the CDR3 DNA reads TGTGCCAGCAGTCTCTCTTGGGGGGCGTACGAGCAGTACGTC. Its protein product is CASSLSWGAYEQYV.

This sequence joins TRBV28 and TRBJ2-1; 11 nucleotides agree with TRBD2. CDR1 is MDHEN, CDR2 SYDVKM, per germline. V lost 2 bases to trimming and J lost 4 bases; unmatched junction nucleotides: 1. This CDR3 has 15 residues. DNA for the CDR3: TGTGCCAGCAGTTTACTAGCGGGAGGATACAATGAGCAGTTCTTC. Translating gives CASSLLAGGYNEQFF.

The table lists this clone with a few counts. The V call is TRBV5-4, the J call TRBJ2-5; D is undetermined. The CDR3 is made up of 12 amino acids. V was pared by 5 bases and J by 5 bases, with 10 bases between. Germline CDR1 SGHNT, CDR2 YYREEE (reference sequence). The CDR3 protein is CASSPLGETQYF. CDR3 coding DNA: TGTGCCAGCAGTCCTTTAGGGGAGACCCAGTACTTC. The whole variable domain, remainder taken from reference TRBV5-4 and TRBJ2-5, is ETGVTQSPTHLIKTRGQQVTLRCSSQSGHNTVSWYQQALGQGPQFIFQYYREEENGRGNFPPRFSGLQFPNYSSELNVNALELDDSALYLCASSPLGETQYFGPGTRLLVL.

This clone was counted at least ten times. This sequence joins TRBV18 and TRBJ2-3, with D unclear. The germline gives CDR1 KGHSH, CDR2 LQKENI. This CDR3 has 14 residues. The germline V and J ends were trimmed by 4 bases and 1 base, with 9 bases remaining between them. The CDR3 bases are TGTGCCAGCTCACTAAGAAGCGGCACAGATACGCAGTATTTT. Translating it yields CASSLRSGTDTQYF.

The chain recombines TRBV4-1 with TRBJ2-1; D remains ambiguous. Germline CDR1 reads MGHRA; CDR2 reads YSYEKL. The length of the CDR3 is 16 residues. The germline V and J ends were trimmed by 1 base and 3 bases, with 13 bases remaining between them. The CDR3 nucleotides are TGCGCCAGCAGCCAAGTCCGGCTAATCCACTACAATGAGCAGTTCTTC. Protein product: CASSQVRLIHYNEQFF.

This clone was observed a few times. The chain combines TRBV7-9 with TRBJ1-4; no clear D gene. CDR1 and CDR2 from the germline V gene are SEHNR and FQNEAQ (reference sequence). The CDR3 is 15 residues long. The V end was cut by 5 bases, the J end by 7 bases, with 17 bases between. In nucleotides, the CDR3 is TGTGCCAGCAGCCAGCCCGGAGTTCTGGGTGAAAAACTGTTTTTT. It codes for CASSQPGVLGEKLFF.

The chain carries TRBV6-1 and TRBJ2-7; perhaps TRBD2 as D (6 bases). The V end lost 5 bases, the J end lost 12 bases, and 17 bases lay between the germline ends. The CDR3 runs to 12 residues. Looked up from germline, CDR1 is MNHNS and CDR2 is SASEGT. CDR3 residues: CASSPSPGLGYF. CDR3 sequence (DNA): TGTGCCAGCAGTCCTTCGCCGGGACTGGGGTACTTC.

Here the CDR3 DNA reads TGTGCCAGCAGCCCCCTCGAGCAGTTCTTC. Its translation: CASSPLEQFF. The chain links TRBV7-9 to TRBJ2-1; D is unresolved. This CDR3 spans 10 amino acids. The germline V gene has CDR1 SEHNR and CDR2 FQNEAQ (reference sequence). Deletions cut 5 bases from V and 10 bases from J, with 6 bases between.

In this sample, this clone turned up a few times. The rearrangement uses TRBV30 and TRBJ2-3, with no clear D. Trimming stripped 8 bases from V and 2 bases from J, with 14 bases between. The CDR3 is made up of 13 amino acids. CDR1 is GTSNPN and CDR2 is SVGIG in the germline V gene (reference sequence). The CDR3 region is CAGDWAHTDTQYF. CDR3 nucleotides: TGTGCCGGCGATTGGGCTCACACAGATACGCAGTATTTT.